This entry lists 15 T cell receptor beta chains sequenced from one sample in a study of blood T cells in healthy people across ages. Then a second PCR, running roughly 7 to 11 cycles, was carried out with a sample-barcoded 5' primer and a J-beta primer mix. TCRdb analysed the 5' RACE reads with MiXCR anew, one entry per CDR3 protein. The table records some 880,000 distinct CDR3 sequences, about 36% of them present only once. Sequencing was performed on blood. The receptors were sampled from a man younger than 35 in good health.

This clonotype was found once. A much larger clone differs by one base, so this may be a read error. The CDR3 loop reads CAGSPEYSNQPQHF. As DNA, the CDR3 is TGTGCCGGCAGCCCTGAATATAGCAATCAGCCCCAGCATTTT. This chain connects TRBV5-5 to TRBJ1-5, with D unresolved. Germline loops: CDR1 SGHKS, CDR2 YYEKEE (reference sequence). This CDR3 is built from 14 residues. The whole variable domain, remainder taken from reference TRBV5-5 and TRBJ1-5, is DAGVTQSPTHLIKTRGQQVTLRCSPISGHKSVSWYQQVLGQGPQFIFQYYEKEERGRGNFPDRFSARQFPNYSSELNVNALLLGDSALYLCAGSPEYSNQPQHFGDGTRLSIL.

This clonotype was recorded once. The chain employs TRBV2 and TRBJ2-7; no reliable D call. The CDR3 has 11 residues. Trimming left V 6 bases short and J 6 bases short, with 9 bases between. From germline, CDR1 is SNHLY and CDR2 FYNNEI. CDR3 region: CASRTVGEQYF. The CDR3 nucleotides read TGTGCCAGCAGAACGGTGGGCGAGCAGTACTTC. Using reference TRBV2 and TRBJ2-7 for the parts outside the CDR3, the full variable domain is EPEVTQTPSHQVTQMGQEVILRCVPISNHLYFYWYRQILGQKVEFLVSFYNNEISEKSEIFDDQFSVERPDGSNFTLKIRSTKLEDSAMYFCASRTVGEQYFGPGTRLTVT.

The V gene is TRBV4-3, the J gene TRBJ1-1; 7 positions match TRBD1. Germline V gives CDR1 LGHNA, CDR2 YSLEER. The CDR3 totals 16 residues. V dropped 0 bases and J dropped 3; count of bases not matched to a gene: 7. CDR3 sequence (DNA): TGCGCCAGCAGCCAAGACGACAGGGTTTGGGACACTGAAGCTTTCTTT. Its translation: CASSQDDRVWDTEAFF.

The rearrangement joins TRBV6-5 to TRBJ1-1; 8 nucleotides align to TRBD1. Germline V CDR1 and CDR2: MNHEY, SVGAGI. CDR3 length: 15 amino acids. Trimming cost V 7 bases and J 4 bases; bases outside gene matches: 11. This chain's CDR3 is CASTQDREDSTEAFF. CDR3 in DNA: TGTGCCAGCACCCAGGACAGGGAGGATTCCACTGAAGCTTTCTTT.

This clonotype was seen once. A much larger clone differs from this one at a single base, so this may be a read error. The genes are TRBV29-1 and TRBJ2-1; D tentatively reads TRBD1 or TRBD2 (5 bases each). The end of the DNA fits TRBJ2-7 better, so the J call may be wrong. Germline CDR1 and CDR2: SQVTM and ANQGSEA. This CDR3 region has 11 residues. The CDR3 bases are TGCAGCGTGGGGGAAGACAATGAGCAGTACTTC. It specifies CSVGEDNEQYF.

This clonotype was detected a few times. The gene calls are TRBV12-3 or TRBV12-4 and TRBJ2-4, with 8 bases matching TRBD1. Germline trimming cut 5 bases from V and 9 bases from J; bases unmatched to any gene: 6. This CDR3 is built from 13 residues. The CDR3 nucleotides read TGTGCCAGCAGTGCCCGGCAGGGGGCCATTCAGTACTTC. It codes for CASSARQGAIQYF.

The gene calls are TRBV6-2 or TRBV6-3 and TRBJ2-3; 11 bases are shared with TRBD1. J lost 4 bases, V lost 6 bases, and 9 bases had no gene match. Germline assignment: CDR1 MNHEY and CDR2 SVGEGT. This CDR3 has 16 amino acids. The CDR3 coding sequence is TGTGCCAGCAGCTACCTCCCGGGACAGGGGGCAGATACGCAGTATTTT. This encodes CASSYLPGQGADTQYF.

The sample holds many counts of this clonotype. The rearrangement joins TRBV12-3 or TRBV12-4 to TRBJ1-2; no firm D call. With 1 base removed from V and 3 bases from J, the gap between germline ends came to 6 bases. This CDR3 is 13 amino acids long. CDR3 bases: TGTGCCAGCAGTTTAGGAGGGTACTATGGCTACACCTTC. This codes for CASSLGGYYGYTF.

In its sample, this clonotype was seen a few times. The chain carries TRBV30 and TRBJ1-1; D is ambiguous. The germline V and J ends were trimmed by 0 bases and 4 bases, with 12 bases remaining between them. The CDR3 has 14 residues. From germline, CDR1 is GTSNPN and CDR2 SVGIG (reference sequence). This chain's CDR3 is CAWSVNSWSTEAFF. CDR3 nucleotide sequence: TGTGCCTGGAGTGTTAACAGTTGGAGCACTGAAGCTTTCTTT.

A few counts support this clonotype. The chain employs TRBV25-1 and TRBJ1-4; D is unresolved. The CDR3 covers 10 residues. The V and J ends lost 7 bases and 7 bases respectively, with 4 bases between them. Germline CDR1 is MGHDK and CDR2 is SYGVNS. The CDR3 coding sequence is TGTGCCAGCATAGGTGAAAAACTGTTTTTT. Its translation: CASIGEKLFF.

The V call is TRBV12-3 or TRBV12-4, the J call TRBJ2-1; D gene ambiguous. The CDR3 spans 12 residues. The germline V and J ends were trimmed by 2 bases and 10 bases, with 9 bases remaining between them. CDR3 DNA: TGTGCCAGCAGTTTATCCTCACAGGAGCAGTTCTTC. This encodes CASSLSSQEQFF.

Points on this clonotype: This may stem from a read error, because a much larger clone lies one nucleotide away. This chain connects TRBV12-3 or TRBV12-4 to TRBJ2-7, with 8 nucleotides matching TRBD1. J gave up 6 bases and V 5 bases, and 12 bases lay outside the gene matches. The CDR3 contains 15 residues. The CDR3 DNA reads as TGTGCCAGCAGTGCCAGGACAGGGAGTAGGAGCGAGCAGTACTTC. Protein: CASSARTGSRSEQYF.

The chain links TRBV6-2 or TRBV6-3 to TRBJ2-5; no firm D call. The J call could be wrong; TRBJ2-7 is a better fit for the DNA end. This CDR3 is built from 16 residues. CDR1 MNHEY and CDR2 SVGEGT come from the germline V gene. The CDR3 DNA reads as TGTGCCAGCAGTATCCATTTGATGAGTCCGGCAAACGAGCAGTACTTC. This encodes CASSIHLMSPANEQYF.

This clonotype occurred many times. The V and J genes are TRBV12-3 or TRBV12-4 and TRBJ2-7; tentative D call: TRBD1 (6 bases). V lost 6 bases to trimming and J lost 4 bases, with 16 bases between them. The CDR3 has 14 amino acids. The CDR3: CASRSSGTTYEQYF. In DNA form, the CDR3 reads TGTGCCAGCAGGAGTTCCGGGACAACTTACGAGCAGTACTTC.

Written as DNA, the CDR3 is TGTGCCAGCAGCCGCAAAGCAGGGGGGCAATACTTTCAGCCCCAGCATTTT. This gives the protein CASSRKAGGQYFQPQHF. V and J are TRBV5-8 and TRBJ1-5; the match to TRBD1 covers 7 bases. V lost 4 bases, J lost 6 bases, and 16 bases stayed unmatched. CDR3 size: 17 residues. Germline CDR1 is SGHTS and CDR2 is YDEGEE.